Each of the 18 T cell receptor beta chains below was sequenced from the same sample in a study of shared clonotypes between healthy human individuals. Data came from immunoSEQ multiplex PCR; TCRdb stores just in-frame clones and leaves some out. The table includes 2 million to 2.5 million clones, 85% to 95% detected once. Material for sequencing was naive CD4+ T cells from PBMCs. The subset: CD45RA+ positively selected. The receptor set was obtained from a man aged 18 to 29 in good health. Some clones in this sample may be carry-over from other donors' samples.

V gene TRBV9 combines with J gene TRBJ2-5, with 12 bases that match TRBD2. V lost 4 bases, J lost 2 bases, and 9 bases stayed unmatched. CDR1 and CDR2 (germline): SGDLS, YYNGEE. The CDR3 runs to 17 residues. The CDR3 sequence: CASSPRLAGASQETQYF. The CDR3 nucleotides are TGTGCCAGCAGCCCCCGACTAGCGGGAGCCTCGCAAGAGACCCAGTACTTC.

The chain recombines TRBV5-1 with TRBJ2-3; TRBD2 might be the D (6 bases). The CDR3 extends over 15 amino acids. In germline, CDR1 is SGHRS, CDR2 YFSETQ. V dropped 1 base and J dropped 5 bases, with 14 bases sitting between them. DNA of the CDR3: TGCGCCAGCAGCTTGTTCGGGCAGGGAGGAGATACGCAGTATTTT. Residues: CASSLFGQGGDTQYF.

The chain uses TRBV10-3 and TRBJ2-5, with TRBD2 matching 9 bases. This CDR3 has 14 amino acids. Trimming at V came to 10 bases and at J to 1 base, leaving 7 bases not matched to a gene. Germline V CDR1 and CDR2: ENHRY, SYGVKD. The CDR3 DNA follows: TGTGCCACAAAAGCGGGAGGAGGCCAAGAGACCCAGTACTTC. Translation gives CATKAGGGQETQYF.

This clone was seen only once. The chain is built from TRBV28 and TRBJ2-7; 7 nucleotides align to TRBD1. The germline V gene encodes CDR1 MDHEN and CDR2 SYDVKM. The CDR3 has 15 residues. The V segment lost 0 bases and the J segment 4 bases; nucleotides outside the gene matches: 6. The CDR3 loop is CASSLWDRIRYEQYF. Written as DNA, the CDR3 is TGTGCCAGCAGTTTATGGGACAGGATCAGGTACGAGCAGTACTTC.

The V call is TRBV29-1, the J call TRBJ2-2; TRBD1 is a possible D gene (7 bases). CDR1 is SQVTM, CDR2 ANQGSEA, per germline. The CDR3 has 15 residues. Trimming cost V 7 bases and J 7 bases, with 22 bases left between them. CDR3 coding DNA: TGCAGCGCGCTCAAAGACCCAGGGGGGATCGGGGAGCTGTTTTTT. It is translated as CSALKDPGGIGELFF.

J is TRBJ1-2 and V is TRBV29-1; 7 nucleotides agree with TRBD1. The V segment lost 7 bases and the J segment 8 bases; nucleotides outside the gene matches: 10. The CDR3 has 12 residues. CDR1 and CDR2 (germline): SQVTM, ANQGSEA. Here the CDR3 reads CSGGQGGRGYTF. The CDR3 region has the DNA TGCAGCGGTGGGCAGGGGGGCCGGGGCTACACCTTC.

This chain joins TRBV5-1 and TRBJ2-5; D remains unclear. With 2 bases removed from V and 0 bases from J, the gap between germline ends came to 14 bases. The length of the CDR3 is 16 residues. CDR1 and CDR2 from the germline V gene are SGHRS and YFSETQ. This CDR3 is CASSFLNNPYQETQYF. CDR3 bases: TGCGCCAGCAGCTTCTTGAATAATCCTTACCAAGAGACCCAGTACTTC.

Here the CDR3 DNA reads TGTGCCAGCAGTAATTACGGAGACGAGCAGTACTTC. Its protein product is CASSNYGDEQYF. This sequence joins TRBV25-1 and TRBJ2-7, with D unclear. CDR1 and CDR2 (germline): MGHDK, SYGVNS. The CDR3 is made up of 12 amino acids. V was clipped by 5 bases and J by 5 bases, with 10 bases between them.

The chain employs TRBV5-1 and TRBJ2-1; the D gene is possibly TRBD2 (5 bases). The CDR3 is 13 amino acids. V was pared by 4 bases and J by 8 bases, with 13 bases between. In germline, CDR1 is SGHRS, CDR2 YFSETQ. CDR3 sequence reads: CASSLISADEQFF. The CDR3 DNA follows: TGCGCCAGCAGCCTAATTAGCGCGGATGAGCAGTTCTTC.

The chain carries TRBV14 and TRBJ2-6; no clear D. The CDR3 has 18 residues. In germline, CDR1 is SGHDN, CDR2 FVKESK. The ends were cut back, 2 bases at V and 0 bases at J, with 14 bases in the middle. This chain's CDR3 is CASSQPFDSRSGANVLTF. The CDR3 nucleotides are TGTGCCAGCAGCCAACCTTTCGATTCTCGCTCTGGGGCCAACGTCCTGACTTTC.

V and J are TRBV18 and TRBJ1-1; D unresolved. This CDR3 comprises 11 residues. Germline lookup yields CDR1 KGHSH and CDR2 LQKENI. Trimming cost V 2 bases and J 10 bases, with 8 bases left between them. DNA for the CDR3: TGTGCCAGCTCACCAGAGCGCCTAGCTTTCTTT. Its translation is CASSPERLAFF. Supplemented by reference TRBV18 and TRBJ1-1, the full variable domain reads NAGVMQNPRHLVRRRGQEARLRCSPMKGHSHVYWYRQLPEEGLKFMVYLQKENIIDESGMPKERFSAEFPKEGPSILRIQQVVRGDSAAYFCASSPERLAFFGQGTRLTVV.

This clone occurred once. This specimen includes other DNA sequences encoding the same CDR3. The chain uses TRBV6-5 and TRBJ1-3; the D is unclear. V dropped 2 bases and J dropped 2 bases, with 7 bases sitting between them. The CDR3 is made up of 14 amino acids. Germline lookup yields CDR1 MNHEY and CDR2 SVGAGI. The CDR3 nucleotides read TGTGCCAGCAGTTACCGGGGAACTGGAAACACCATATATTTT. It encodes CASSYRGTGNTIYF.

The chain links TRBV21-1 to TRBJ2-7; the table's D call of TRBD1 was not tested on the DNA. TRBV21-1 is assigned pseudogene status. This CDR3 spans 15 amino acids. CDR3 in DNA: TGTGCCAGCAGCAAGGGTGGGGACACAGGCTACGAGCAGTACTTC. Its protein product is CASSKGGDTGYEQYF.

The V call is TRBV28, the J call TRBJ2-3; 11 bases fit TRBD2. V gave up 6 bases and J gave up 4 bases; unmatched junction bases: 18. This CDR3 has 19 amino acids. CDR1 is MDHEN and CDR2 is SYDVKM in the germline V gene. This CDR3 is CASRKIGLAGPNSPDTQYF. The CDR3 DNA reads TGTGCCAGCAGGAAGATAGGACTAGCGGGTCCTAATTCCCCAGATACGCAGTATTTT.

The CDR3 sequence: CASSARGPLEFF. For the CDR3, the DNA is TGTGCCAGCAGTGCCAGAGGGCCCTTGGAGTTCTTC. The chain combines TRBV28 with TRBJ2-1; tentative D call: TRBD2 (5 bases). Trimming took off 5 bases at V and 14 bases at J, with 16 bases between the two ends. The germline V gene encodes CDR1 MDHEN and CDR2 SYDVKM. CDR3 size: 12 residues.

The chain employs TRBV5-1 and TRBJ1-4; D unclear. CDR1 is SGHRS, CDR2 YFSETQ, per germline. Trimming took 0 bases from V and 3 from J, leaving 12 bases between them. CDR3 size: 16 residues. The CDR3 sequence is CASSLAWAGANEKLFF. CDR3 DNA: TGCGCCAGCAGCTTGGCATGGGCGGGCGCTAATGAAAAACTGTTTTTT.

V usage is TRBV5-1 and J usage is TRBJ2-3; the D gene is possibly TRBD2 (5 bases). The CDR3 contains 13 residues. Per the germline V gene, CDR1 is SGHRS and CDR2 is YFSETQ. V lost 5 bases and J lost 2, with 9 bases in between. The CDR3 here is CASRDFSTDTQYF. As DNA, the CDR3 is TGCGCCAGCAGGGACTTTTCCACAGATACGCAGTATTTT. The whole variable domain, filled in from reference TRBV5-1 and TRBJ2-3, reads KAGVTQTPRYLIKTRGQQVTLSCSPISGHRSVSWYQQTPGQGLQFLFEYFSETQRNKGNFPGRFSGRQFSNSRSEMNVSTLELGDSALYLCASRDFSTDTQYFGPGTRLTVL.

The chain combines TRBV2 with TRBJ1-3, with D possibly being TRBD1 (5 bases). Germline V CDR1 and CDR2: SNHLY, FYNNEI. The CDR3 covers 15 residues. With 6 bases removed from V and 0 bases from J, the gap between germline ends came to 12 bases. In DNA, the CDR3 is TGTGCCAGCAGACGAGGGGACTTCTCTGGAAACACCATATATTTT. Translating it yields CASRRGDFSGNTIYF.